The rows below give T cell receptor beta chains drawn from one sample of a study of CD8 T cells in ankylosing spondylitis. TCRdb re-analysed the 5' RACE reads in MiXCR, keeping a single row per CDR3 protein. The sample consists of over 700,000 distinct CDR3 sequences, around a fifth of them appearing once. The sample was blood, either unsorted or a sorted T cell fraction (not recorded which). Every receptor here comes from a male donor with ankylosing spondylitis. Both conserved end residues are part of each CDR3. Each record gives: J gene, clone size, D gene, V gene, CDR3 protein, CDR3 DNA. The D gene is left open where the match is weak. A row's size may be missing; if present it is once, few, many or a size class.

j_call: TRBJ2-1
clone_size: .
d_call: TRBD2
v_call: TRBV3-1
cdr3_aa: CASSQPSGRGYNEQFF
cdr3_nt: TGTGCCAGCAGCCAACCGAGCGGGAGGGGTTACAATGAGCAGTTCTTC

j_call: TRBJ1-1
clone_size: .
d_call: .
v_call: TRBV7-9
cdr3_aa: CASSLLGGYTEAFF
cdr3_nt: TGTGCCAGCAGCTTACTAGGCGGGTACACTGAAGCTTTCTTT

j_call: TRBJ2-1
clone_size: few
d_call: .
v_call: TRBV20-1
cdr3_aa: CSARDFEGYNEQFF
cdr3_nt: TGCAGTGCTAGAGATTTTGAGGGTTACAATGAGCAGTTCTTC

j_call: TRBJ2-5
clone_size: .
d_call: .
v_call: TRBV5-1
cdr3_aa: CASSTAPTGLETQYF
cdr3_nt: TGCGCCAGCAGCACAGCCCCCACAGGGTTGGAGACCCAGTACTTC

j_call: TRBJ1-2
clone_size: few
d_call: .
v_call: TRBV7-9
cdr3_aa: CASGRTVNYGYTF
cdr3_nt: TGTGCCAGCGGGAGGACAGTTAACTATGGCTACACCTTC

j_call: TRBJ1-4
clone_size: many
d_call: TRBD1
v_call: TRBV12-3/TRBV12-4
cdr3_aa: CASSMTGSHEKLFF
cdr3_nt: TGTGCCAGCAGCATGACAGGGTCGCATGAAAAACTGTTTTTT

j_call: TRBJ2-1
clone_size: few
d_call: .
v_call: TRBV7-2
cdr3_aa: CASSLDTGVAYNEQFF
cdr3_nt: TGTGCCAGCAGCTTAGATACGGGAGTAGCTTACAATGAGCAGTTCTTC

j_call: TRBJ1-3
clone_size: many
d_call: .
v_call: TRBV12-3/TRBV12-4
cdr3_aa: CASSPAYSGNTIYF
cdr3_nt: TGTGCCAGCAGTCCCGCCTACTCTGGAAACACCATATATTTT

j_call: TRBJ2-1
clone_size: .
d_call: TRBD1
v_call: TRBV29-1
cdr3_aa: CSVFLWDRGDEQFF
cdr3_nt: TGCAGCGTTTTTCTTTGGGACAGGGGCGATGAGCAGTTCTTC

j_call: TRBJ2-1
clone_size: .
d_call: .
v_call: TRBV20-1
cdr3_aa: CSASYPWQGEQFF
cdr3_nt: TGCAGCGCTAGTTATCCATGGCAGGGTGAGCAGTTCTTC

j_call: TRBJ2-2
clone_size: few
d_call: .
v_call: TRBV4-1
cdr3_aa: CASSLRLGGLAGELFF
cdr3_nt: TGCGCCAGCAGTCTGAGGTTGGGGGGGCTTGCCGGGGAGCTGTTTTTT

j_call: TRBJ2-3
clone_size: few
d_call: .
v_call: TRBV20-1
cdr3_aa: CSAAEEYSAKGDTQYF
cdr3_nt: TGCAGTGCCGCGGAGGAGTATTCGGCAAAGGGGGATACGCAGTATTTT

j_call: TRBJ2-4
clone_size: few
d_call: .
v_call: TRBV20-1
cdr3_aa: CSARAGNKNIQYF
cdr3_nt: TGCAGTGCTAGAGCCGGGAACAAAAACATTCAGTACTTC

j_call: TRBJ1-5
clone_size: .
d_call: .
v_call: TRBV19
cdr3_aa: CASSTIRVSNQPQHF
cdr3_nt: TGTGCCAGTAGTACCATCAGGGTGAGCAATCAGCCCCAGCATTTT

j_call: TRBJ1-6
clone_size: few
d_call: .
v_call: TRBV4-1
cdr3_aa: CASSQEGVWDSPLHF
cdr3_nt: TGCGCCAGCAGCCAAGAGGGGGTTTGGGATTCACCCCTCCACTTT

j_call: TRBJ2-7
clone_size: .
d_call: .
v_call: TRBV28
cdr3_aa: CASSFSTGLPFF
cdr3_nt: TGTGCCAGCAGTTTTTCTACAGGGCTCCCGTTCTTC

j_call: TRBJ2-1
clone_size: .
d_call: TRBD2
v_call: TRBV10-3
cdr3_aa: CAISERRGGVLRGTYNEQFF
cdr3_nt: TGTGCCATCAGTGAGAGGAGGGGAGGGGTACTGCGGGGGACCTACAATGAGCAGTTCTTC

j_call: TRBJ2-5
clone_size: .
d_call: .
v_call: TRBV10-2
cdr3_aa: CASSDSPEETQYF
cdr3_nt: TGCGCCAGCAGTGATAGCCCAGAAGAGACCCAGTACTTC

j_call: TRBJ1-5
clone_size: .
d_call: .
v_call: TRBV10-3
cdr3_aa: CAISERKGGSNQPQHF
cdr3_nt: TGTGCCATCAGTGAAAGAAAGGGGGGTAGCAATCAGCCCCAGCATTTT

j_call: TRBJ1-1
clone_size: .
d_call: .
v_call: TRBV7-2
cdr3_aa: CASTSSRTMNTEAFF
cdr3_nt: TGTGCCAGCACCTCGTCGAGGACCATGAACACTGAAGCTTTCTTT

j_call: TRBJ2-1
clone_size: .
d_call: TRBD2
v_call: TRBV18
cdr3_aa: CASSPPLAGVNNEQFF
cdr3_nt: TGTGCCAGCTCACCTCCGCTAGCGGGAGTGAACAATGAGCAGTTCTTC

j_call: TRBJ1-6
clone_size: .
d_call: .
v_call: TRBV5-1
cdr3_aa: CASSLARATNSPLHF
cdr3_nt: TGCGCCAGCAGCTTGGCCAGGGCGACTAATTCACCCCTCCACTTT

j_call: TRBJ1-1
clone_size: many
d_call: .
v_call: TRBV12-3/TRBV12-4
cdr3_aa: CASSPVGGQIQGKEAFF
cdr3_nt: TGTGCCAGCAGTCCGGTTGGGGGTCAAATCCAGGGGAAAGAAGCTTTCTTT

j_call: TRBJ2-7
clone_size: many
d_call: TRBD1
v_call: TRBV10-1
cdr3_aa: CASSRDRSYEQYF
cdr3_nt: TGCGCCAGCAGTCGGGACAGATCCTACGAGCAGTACTTC

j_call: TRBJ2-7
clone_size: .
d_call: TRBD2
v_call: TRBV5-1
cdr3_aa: CASSFLAGGSYEQYF
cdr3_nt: TGCGCCAGCAGTTTTCTAGCGGGGGGCTCCTACGAGCAGTACTTC

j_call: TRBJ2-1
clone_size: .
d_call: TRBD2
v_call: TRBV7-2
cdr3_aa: CASRPGTSSFNEQFF
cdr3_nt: TGTGCCAGCAGGCCCGGGACTAGTTCTTTTAATGAGCAGTTCTTC